Listed here are 19 T cell receptor beta chains from one sample, sequenced in a study of blood T cells in healthy people across ages. A J-beta primer mix and a sample-barcoded 5' primer were used in a second PCR of about 6 to 12 cycles. One entry per CDR3 protein, called by TCRdb with MiXCR from the 5' RACE reads. Seen here are over 1,200,000 distinct CDR3 sequences, approximately 59% observed once, and the top ten hold over 5.5%. The specimen sequenced was blood. The receptors were gathered from a man between 18 and 29 years old in good health.

This clonotype was seen only a few times. The chain is built from TRBV25-1 and TRBJ2-5; 9 positions match TRBD1. Germline-derived CDR1 and CDR2 are MGHDK and SYGVNS. V lost 5 bases and J lost 2; bases outside the gene matches: 6. The CDR3 runs 15 residues. The CDR3 coding sequence is TGTGCCAGCAGTCTCCCCGGGACAGGGCAAGAGACCCAGTACTTC. This gives the protein CASSLPGTGQETQYF.

The rearrangement links TRBV7-2 to TRBJ1-5; a possible D gene is TRBD1 (5 bases). The CDR3 runs 14 residues. Germline V gene sequence: CDR1 SGHTA, CDR2 FQGNSA. Trimming shortened V by 9 bases and J by 5 bases, and 17 bases separated the two germline ends. CDR3 loop: CASRPTGAHQPQHF. In DNA, the CDR3 is TGTGCCAGTCGACCAACCGGGGCGCATCAGCCCCAGCATTTT.

The V call is TRBV20-1, the J call TRBJ2-7; 7 bases match TRBD1. The J segment lost 7 bases and the V segment lost 7 bases, leaving 16 bases of the junction unmatched. The CDR3 is made up of 14 amino acids. The germline V gene has CDR1 DFQATT and CDR2 SNEGSKA (reference sequence). The CDR3: CSVNARDSPYEQYF. CDR3 bases: TGCAGTGTCAACGCCCGGGACAGCCCGTATGAGCAGTACTTC.

The rearrangement uses TRBV6-2 or TRBV6-3 and TRBJ1-1; the D is unclear. The germline gives CDR1 MNHEY, CDR2 SVGEGT. V dropped 0 bases and J dropped 1 base, with 12 bases sitting between them. The CDR3 runs 16 residues. In nucleotides, the CDR3 is TGTGCCAGCAGTTACTCGGGTCGAGGAGCGAACACTGAAGCTTTCTTT. This gives the protein CASSYSGRGANTEAFF.

This clonotype was picked up one time. The chain is built from TRBV5-1 and TRBJ1-2; 9 bases match TRBD1. Trimming took 2 bases from V and 4 from J; bases not matched to a gene: 9. Germline loops: CDR1 SGHRS, CDR2 YFSETQ. This CDR3 has 16 amino acids. The CDR3 sequence: CASSFDRGIGSYGYTF. As DNA, the CDR3 is TGCGCCAGCAGCTTTGACAGGGGGATTGGTAGCTATGGCTACACCTTC.

This clonotype has only a few counts. The rearrangement joins TRBV7-8 to TRBJ2-7; D may be TRBD1 (6 bases). Germline V CDR1 and CDR2: SGHVS, FQNEAQ. This CDR3 contains 14 residues. With 6 bases removed from V and 2 bases from J, the gap between germline ends came to 14 bases. Written as DNA, the CDR3 is TGTGCCAGCAGTTACCCAAGGGACACCTACGAGCAGTACTTC. Its translation is CASSYPRDTYEQYF.

The CDR3 DNA is TGTGCCAGCAGCCAATCGGACAGCCTTCTCTATGGCTACACCTTC. The encoded protein is CASSQSDSLLYGYTF. The V and J genes are TRBV3-1 and TRBJ1-2; D is perhaps TRBD1 (6 bases). Germline V CDR1 and CDR2: LGHDT, YNNKEL (reference sequence). This CDR3 spans 15 amino acids. Trimming pared 2 bases from V and 4 bases from J, leaving 14 bases between.

This clonotype was observed at least ten times. The chain couples TRBV28 to TRBJ2-3; D gene uncertain. V was cut by 6 bases and J by 1 base, with 20 bases left in between. The germline V gene encodes CDR1 MDHEN and CDR2 SYDVKM. The CDR3 is 17 amino acids. In nucleotides, the CDR3 is TGTGCCAGCAGCTCCCCCTTTAGCCTGCGCCGCACAGATACGCAGTATTTT. This gives the protein CASSSPFSLRRTDTQYF.

In its sample, this clonotype was seen a few times. The chain couples TRBV6-2 or TRBV6-3 to TRBJ1-6; D not resolved. CDR3 length equals 14 residues. Germline CDR1 and CDR2: MNHEY and SVGEGT. V was clipped by 0 bases and J by 8 bases, with 8 bases between them. The CDR3 nucleotides read TGTGCCAGCAGTTACTCTATTAAGGATTCACCCCTCCACTTT. It specifies CASSYSIKDSPLHF.

This clonotype was detected only a few times. The chain couples TRBV18 to TRBJ2-3; the D call may be TRBD1 or TRBD2 (6 bases each). The V gene's germline CDR1 is KGHSH and CDR2 LQKENI. The CDR3 contains 12 residues. Trimming pared 5 bases from V and 4 bases from J, leaving 7 bases between. This CDR3 is CASSGGPDTQYF. DNA of the CDR3: TGTGCCAGCTCAGGGGGGCCAGATACGCAGTATTTT.

The rearrangement links TRBV6-2 or TRBV6-3 to TRBJ1-6; D not certain. Trimming shortened V by 4 bases and J by 8 bases, and 15 bases separated the two germline ends. CDR1 is MNHEY and CDR2 is SVGEGT in the germline V gene. The CDR3 is made up of 15 amino acids. The CDR3 spells CASSLWAYPDSPLHF. CDR3 DNA: TGTGCCAGCAGTTTGTGGGCCTACCCAGATTCACCCCTCCACTTT.

This chain connects TRBV6-2 or TRBV6-3 to TRBJ2-3; TRBD2 might be the D (6 bases). The CDR3 is 13 residues long. Trimming took 7 bases from V and 3 from J, leaving 11 bases between them. CDR1 MNHEY and CDR2 SVGEGT come from the germline V gene. Here the CDR3 reads CASIRDSTDTQYF. Here the CDR3 DNA reads TGTGCCAGCATCCGGGACTCGACAGATACGCAGTATTTT.

The chain links TRBV12-3 or TRBV12-4 to TRBJ2-3, with D unclear. V lost 8 bases to trimming and J lost 8 bases, with 17 bases between them. The CDR3 totals 13 residues. The DNA for the CDR3 is TGTGCCAGCTCCGCACAAAACCCTGGTACGCAGTATTTT. The encoded protein is CASSAQNPGTQYF.

This clonotype appeared once. A much larger clone is a single base away; this may be a read error. V gene TRBV29-1 combines with J gene TRBJ2-3, with TRBD1 matching 8 bases. Germline CDR1 SQVTM, CDR2 ANQGSEA. CDR3 length equals 11 residues. The V gene end was trimmed by 8 bases and the J gene end by 6 bases; junction bases not matched to a gene: 4. Here the CDR3 reads CSRDRGDTQYF. CDR3 nucleotides: TGCAGCCGTGACAGGGGTGATACGCAGTATTTT.

This clonotype was recorded only once. The chain links TRBV4-1 to TRBJ2-1; D is perhaps TRBD2 (5 bases). TRBJ2-7 matches the DNA end more closely, so the J call is doubtful. The CDR3 contains 15 residues. Germline-derived CDR1 and CDR2 are MGHRA and YSYEKL. The CDR3, as DNA: TGCGCCAGCAGCCAAGCGGGGAGCTCCTACAATGAGCAGTACTTC. Protein: CASSQAGSSYNEQYF.

The rearrangement links TRBV29-1 to TRBJ2-1; the match to TRBD2 covers 8 bases. The junction had 3 bases not matched to a gene; V was cut back by 7 bases and J by 4 bases. CDR3 size: 12 residues. Germline CDR1 is SQVTM and CDR2 is ANQGSEA. The CDR3, as DNA: TGCAGCGGCGGACTAGCTTACAATGAGCAGTTCTTC. It codes for CSGGLAYNEQFF.

This clonotype was found once. V usage is TRBV12-3 or TRBV12-4 and J usage is TRBJ2-5; D is uncertain. V was shortened by 6 bases and J by 5 bases, with 16 bases between the two germline ends. This CDR3 is 14 amino acids long. The CDR3 sequence is CASSPLGLEETQYF. The DNA of the CDR3 is TGTGCCAGCAGCCCCTTGGGATTGGAGGAGACCCAGTACTTC.

The chain carries TRBV4-1 and TRBJ2-5; TRBD2 might be the D (5 bases). The DNA matches TRBJ2-7 better at its end, which makes the J call doubtful. This CDR3 is built from 18 residues. Germline V CDR1 and CDR2: MGHRA, YSYEKL. The CDR3 loop is CASSQEGLSGIGNYEQYF. The CDR3 DNA reads TGCGCCAGCAGCCAGGAAGGACTCTCAGGAATAGGGAACTACGAGCAGTACTTC.

The chain links TRBV29-1 to TRBJ2-2, with 11 nucleotides matching TRBD2. Germline loops: CDR1 SQVTM, CDR2 ANQGSEA. The CDR3 contains 18 residues. Germline trimming cut 2 bases from V and 1 base from J; bases unmatched to any gene: 9. CDR3 in amino acids: CSVESASGRHGNTGELFF. Here the CDR3 DNA reads TGCAGCGTTGAATCGGCTAGCGGGAGGCACGGGAACACCGGGGAGCTGTTTTTT.